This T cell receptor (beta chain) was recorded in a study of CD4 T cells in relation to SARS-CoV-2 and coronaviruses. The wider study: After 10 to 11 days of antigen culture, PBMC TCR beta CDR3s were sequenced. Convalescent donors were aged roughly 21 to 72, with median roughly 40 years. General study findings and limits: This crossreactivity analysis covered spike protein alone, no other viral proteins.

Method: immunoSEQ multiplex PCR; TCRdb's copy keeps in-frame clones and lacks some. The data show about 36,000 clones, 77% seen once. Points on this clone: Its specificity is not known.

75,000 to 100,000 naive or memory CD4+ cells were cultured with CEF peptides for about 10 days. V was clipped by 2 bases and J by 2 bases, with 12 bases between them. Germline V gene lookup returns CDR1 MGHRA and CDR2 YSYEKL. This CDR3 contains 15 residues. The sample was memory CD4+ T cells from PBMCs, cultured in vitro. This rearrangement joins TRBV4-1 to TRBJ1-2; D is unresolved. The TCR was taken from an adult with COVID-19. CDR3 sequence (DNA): TGCGCCAGCAGCCAACGAAGCTCAGAAAACTATGGCTACACCTTC. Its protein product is CASSQRSSENYGYTF.